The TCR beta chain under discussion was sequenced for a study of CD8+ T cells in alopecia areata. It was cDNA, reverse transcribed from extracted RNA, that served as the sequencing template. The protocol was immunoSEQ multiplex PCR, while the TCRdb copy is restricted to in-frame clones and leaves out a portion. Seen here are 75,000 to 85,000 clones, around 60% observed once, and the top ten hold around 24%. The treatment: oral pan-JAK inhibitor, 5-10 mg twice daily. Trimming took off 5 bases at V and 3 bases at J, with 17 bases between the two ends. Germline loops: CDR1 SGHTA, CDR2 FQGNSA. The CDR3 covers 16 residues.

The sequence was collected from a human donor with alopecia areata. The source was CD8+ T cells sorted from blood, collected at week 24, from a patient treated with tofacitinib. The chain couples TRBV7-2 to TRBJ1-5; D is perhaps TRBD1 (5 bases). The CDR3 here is CASSQLGETYNQPQHF. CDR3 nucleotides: TGTGCCAGCAGCCAGCTGGGGGAAACATACAATCAGCCCCAGCATTTT.